A single sample is the source of the 3 T cell receptor beta chains below, sequenced in a study of T cell responses to AZD1222 COVID-19 vaccine. Data came from immunoSEQ multiplex PCR; TCRdb stores just in-frame clones and leaves some out. Of some 180,000 clones detected, over 90% appear once; the ten largest clones hold roughly 2%. The sample was peripheral blood, taken 28 days after the second AZD1222 dose. Source of these receptors: an adult who received the AZD1222 COVID-19 vaccine.

This clone was picked up one time. The CDR3 sequence: CASSLEGLLYEQYF. In DNA form, the CDR3 reads TGTGCCAGCAGCTTAGAGGGTCTCCTGTACGAGCAGTACTTC. The V and J genes are TRBV7-2 and TRBJ2-7; D uncertain. Germline V CDR1 and CDR2: SGHTA, FQGNSA. This CDR3 spans 14 amino acids. Trimming left V 1 base short and J 4 bases short, with 11 bases between.

In this sample, this clone turned up once. The chain is built from TRBV5-4 and TRBJ2-7; either TRBD1 or TRBD2 may fit D (6 bases each). The CDR3 loop spans 13 amino acids. Germline loops: CDR1 SGHNT, CDR2 YYREEE (reference sequence). The V end lost 2 bases, the J end lost 6 bases, and 12 bases lay between the germline ends. The CDR3 sequence is CASSFTGGLEQYF. In DNA, the CDR3 is TGTGCCAGCAGCTTTACTGGGGGGCTCGAGCAGTACTTC.

This clone was seen only once. This chain connects TRBV6-5 to TRBJ2-7, with 9 bases aligning to TRBD1. This CDR3 is 14 amino acids long. J was trimmed by 6 bases and V by 7 bases; bases with no gene match: 10. Germline V gene sequence: CDR1 MNHEY, CDR2 SVGAGI. The CDR3, as DNA: TGTGCCAGCATGTTGACAGGGGGAAACGGCGAGCAGTACTTC. The encoded protein is CASMLTGGNGEQYF.